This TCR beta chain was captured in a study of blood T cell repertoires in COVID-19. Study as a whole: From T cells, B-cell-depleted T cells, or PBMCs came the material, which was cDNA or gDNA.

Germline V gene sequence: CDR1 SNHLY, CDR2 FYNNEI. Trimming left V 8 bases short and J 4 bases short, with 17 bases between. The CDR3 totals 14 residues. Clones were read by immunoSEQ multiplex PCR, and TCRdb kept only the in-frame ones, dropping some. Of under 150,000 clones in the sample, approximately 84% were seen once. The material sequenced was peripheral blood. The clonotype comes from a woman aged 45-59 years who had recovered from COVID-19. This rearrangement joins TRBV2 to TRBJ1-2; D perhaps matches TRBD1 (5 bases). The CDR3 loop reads CASWGPTASYGYTF. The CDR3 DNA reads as TGTGCCAGCTGGGGCCCCACCGCTTCCTATGGCTACACCTTC.